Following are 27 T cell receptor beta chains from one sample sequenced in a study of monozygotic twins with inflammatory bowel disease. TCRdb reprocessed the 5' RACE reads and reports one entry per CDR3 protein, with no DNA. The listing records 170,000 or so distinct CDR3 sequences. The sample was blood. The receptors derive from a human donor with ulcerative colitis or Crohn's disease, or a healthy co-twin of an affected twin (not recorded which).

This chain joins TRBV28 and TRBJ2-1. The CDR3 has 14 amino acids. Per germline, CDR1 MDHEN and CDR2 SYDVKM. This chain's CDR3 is CASSLYSNNNEQFF.

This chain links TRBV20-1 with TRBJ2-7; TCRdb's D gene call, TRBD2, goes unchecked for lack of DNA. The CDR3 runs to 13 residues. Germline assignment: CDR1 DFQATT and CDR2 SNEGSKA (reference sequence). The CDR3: CSARQREAYEQYF.

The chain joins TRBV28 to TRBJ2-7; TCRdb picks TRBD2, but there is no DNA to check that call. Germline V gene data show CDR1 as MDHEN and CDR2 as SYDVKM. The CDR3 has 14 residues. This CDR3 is CATLPRGLPLEQYF.

Here the CDR3 reads CASSLSGNPGETQYF. The chain carries TRBV27 and TRBJ2-5; no DNA is available, so the TRBD1 call from TCRdb remains unchecked. The CDR3 contains 15 residues. Looked up from germline, CDR1 is MNHEY and CDR2 is SMNVEV (reference sequence).

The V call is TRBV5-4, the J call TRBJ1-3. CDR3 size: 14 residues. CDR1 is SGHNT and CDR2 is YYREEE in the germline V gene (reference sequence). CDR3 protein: CASSSHSVGNTIYF.

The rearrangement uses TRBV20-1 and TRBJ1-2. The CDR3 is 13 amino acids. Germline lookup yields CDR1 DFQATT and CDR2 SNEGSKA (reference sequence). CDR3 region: CSAGGGPFYGYTF.

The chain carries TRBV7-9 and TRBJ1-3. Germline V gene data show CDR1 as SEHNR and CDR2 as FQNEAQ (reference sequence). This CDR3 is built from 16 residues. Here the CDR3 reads CASSPEVSHSGNTIYF. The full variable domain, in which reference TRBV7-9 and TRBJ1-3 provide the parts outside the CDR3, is DTGVSQNPRHKITKRGQNVTFRCDPISEHNRLYWYRQTLGQGPEFLTYFQNEAQLEKSRLLSDRFSAERPKGSFSTLEIQRTEQGDSAMYLCASSPEVSHSGNTIYFGEGSWLTVV.

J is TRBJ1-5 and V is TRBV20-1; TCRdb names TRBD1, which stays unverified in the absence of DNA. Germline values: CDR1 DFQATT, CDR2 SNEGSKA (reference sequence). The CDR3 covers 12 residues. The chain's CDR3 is CSAQEREGAQHF.

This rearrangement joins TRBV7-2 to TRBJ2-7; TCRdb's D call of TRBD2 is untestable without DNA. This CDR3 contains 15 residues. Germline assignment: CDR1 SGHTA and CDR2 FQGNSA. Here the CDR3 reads CASSPRGTSVLEQYF. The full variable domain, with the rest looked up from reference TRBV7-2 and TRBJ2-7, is GAGVSQSPSNKVTEKGKDVELRCDPISGHTALYWYRQSLGQGLEFLIYFQGNSAPDKSGLPSDRFSAERTGGSVSTLTIQRTQQEDSAVYLCASSPRGTSVLEQYFGPGTRLTVT.

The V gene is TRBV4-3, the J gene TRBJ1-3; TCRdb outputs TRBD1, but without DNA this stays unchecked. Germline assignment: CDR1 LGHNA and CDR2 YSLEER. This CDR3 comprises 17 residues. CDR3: CASSLGTGTGDGNTIYF.

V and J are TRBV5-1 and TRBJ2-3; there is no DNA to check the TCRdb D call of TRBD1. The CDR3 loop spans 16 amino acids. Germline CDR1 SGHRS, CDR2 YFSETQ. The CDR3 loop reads CASSPTPGHPTDTQYF.

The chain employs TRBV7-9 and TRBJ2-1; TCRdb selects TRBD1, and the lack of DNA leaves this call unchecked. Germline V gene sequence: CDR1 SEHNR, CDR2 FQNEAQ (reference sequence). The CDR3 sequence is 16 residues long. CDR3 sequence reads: CASSLRGQGSYNEQFF.

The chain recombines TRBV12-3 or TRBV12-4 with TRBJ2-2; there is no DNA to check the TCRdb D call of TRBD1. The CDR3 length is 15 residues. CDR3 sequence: CASSLNGGVTGELFF.

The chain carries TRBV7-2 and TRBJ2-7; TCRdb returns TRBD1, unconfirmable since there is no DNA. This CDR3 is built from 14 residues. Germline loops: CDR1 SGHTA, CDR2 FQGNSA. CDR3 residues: CASSLDRTTYEQYF.

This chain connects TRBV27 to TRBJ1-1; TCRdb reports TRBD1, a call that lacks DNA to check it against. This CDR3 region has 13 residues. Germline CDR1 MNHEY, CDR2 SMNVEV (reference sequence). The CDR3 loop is CASTGQGDTEAFF.

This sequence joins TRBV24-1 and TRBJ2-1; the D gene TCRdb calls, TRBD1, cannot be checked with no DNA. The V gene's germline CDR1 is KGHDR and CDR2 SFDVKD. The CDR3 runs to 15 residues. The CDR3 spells CATPPRKGGYNEQFF.

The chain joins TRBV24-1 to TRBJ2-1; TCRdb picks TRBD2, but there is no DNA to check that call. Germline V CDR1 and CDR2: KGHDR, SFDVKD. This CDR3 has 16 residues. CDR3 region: CATAGTSGISYNEQFF.

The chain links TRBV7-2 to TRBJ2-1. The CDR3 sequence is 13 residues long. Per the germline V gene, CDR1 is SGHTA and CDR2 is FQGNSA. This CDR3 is CASSLSLSNEQFF.

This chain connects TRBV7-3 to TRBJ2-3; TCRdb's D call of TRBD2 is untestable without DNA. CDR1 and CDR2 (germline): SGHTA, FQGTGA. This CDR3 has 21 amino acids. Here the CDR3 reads CASSLSISGSTQRASTDTQYF.

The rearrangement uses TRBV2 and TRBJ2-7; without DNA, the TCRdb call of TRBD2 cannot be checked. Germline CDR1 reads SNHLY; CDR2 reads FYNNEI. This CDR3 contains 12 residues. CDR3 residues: CASSRLAAEQYF.

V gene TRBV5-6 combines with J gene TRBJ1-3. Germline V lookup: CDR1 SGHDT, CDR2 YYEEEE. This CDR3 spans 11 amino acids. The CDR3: CASSFGNTIYF.

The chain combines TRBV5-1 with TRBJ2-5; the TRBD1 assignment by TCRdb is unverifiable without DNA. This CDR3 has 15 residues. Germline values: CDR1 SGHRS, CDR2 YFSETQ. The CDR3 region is CASSHYGGLKETQYF.

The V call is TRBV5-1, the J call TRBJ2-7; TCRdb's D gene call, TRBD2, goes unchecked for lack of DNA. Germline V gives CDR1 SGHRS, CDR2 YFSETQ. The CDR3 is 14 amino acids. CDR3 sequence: CASSLISGRDEQYF. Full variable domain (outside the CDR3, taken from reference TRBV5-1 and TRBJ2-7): KAGVTQTPRYLIKTRGQQVTLSCSPISGHRSVSWYQQTPGQGLQFLFEYFSETQRNKGNFPGRFSGRQFSNSRSEMNVSTLELGDSALYLCASSLISGRDEQYFGPGTRLTVT.

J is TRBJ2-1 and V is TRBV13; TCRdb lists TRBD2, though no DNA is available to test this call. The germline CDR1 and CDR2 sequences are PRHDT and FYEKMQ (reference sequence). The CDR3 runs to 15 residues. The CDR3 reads CASSSGLAESNEQFF. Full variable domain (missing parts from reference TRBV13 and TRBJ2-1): AAGVIQSPRHLIKEKRETATLKCYPIPRHDTVYWYQQGPGQDPQFLISFYEKMQSDKGSIPDRFSAQQFSDYHSELNMSSLELGDSALYFCASSSGLAESNEQFFGPGTRLTVL.

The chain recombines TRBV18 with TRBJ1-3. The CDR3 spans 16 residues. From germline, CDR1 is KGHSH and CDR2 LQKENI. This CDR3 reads CASSLADGSSGNTIYF.

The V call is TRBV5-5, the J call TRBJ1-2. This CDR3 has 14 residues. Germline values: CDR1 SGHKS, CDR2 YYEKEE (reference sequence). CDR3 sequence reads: CASKLVLSVYGYTF.

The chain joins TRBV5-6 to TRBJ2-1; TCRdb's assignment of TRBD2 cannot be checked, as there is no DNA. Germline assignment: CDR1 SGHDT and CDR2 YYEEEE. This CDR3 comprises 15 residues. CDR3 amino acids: CASSLVGLAGGEQFF.